This record looks at one T cell receptor beta chain sequence and its context. Its antigen is undetermined. Libraries were prepared by immunoSEQ multiplex PCR; TCRdb keeps only in-frame clonotypes and omits some of them. The sample consists of 3,700 or so clones, 62% of them appearing once. These data come from a study of CD4+ T cells in melanoma. CDR3 size: 16 residues. V lost 5 bases and J lost 4; bases outside the gene matches: 9. Germline loops: CDR1 SGDLS, CDR2 YYNGEE. Notes on the study in general: A reported correlation linked neoantigen-specific CD4+ T cells to CD8+, macrophage and B cell function.

Specimen: cells from a culture (not recorded whether cultured in vitro). V usage is TRBV9 and J usage is TRBJ1-6; TRBD1 aligns across 7 bases. The clonotype originates from a human donor with melanoma. CDR3 in amino acids: CASRPPAGQYNSPLHF. Here the CDR3 DNA reads TGTGCCAGCAGACCCCCGGCGGGACAGTATAATTCACCCCTCCACTTT.